These 23 T cell receptor beta chains originate from one sample sequenced in a study of cytomegalovirus exposure and HLA in healthy donors. Researchers ran the PCR with 60 Vbeta and 13 Jbeta primers. Assay used: immunoSEQ multiplex PCR; TCRdb lists only in-frame clones, some missing. The sample has around 88,000 clones; roughly 80% are singletons. Material for sequencing was PBMCs. The receptors derive from a man aged 50-60 years in good health and CMV-seropositive.

This clone was recorded once. This chain links TRBV10-3 with TRBJ2-3; 8 bases fit TRBD2. The germline V gene encodes CDR1 ENHRY and CDR2 SYGVKD. The CDR3 runs 14 residues. V lost 5 bases to trimming and J lost 5 bases; unmatched junction nucleotides: 6. DNA of the CDR3: TGTGCCATCAGTCGGGGGGGGCAGTTAGATACGCAGTATTTT. Translated, it gives CAISRGGQLDTQYF.

The chain couples TRBV19 to TRBJ1-5; D might be TRBD1 (5 bases). Germline V gene lookup returns CDR1 LNHDA and CDR2 SQIVND (reference sequence). This CDR3 is built from 16 residues. V was pared by 0 bases and J by 1 base, with 10 bases between. In nucleotides, the CDR3 is TGTGCCAGTAGTATAGAGGAGGGGAAGAGCAATCAGCCCCAGCATTTT. It codes for CASSIEEGKSNQPQHF. Based on the CDR3 plus reference TRBV19 and TRBJ1-5, the full variable domain is DGGITQSPKYLFRKEGQNVTLSCEQNLNHDAMYWYRQDPGQGLRLIYYSQIVNDFQKGDIAEGYSVSREKKESFPLTVTSAQKNPTAFYLCASSIEEGKSNQPQHFGDGTRLSIL.

J is TRBJ2-2 and V is TRBV4-3, with 9 bases lining up with TRBD2. The V gene's germline CDR1 is LGHNA and CDR2 YSLEER. V shed 1 base, J shed 4 bases, and the junction held 4 bases outside the gene matches. The CDR3 contains 16 residues. CDR3 nucleotides: TGCGCCAGCAGCCAAGTGAGCGGGGGGCTCACCGGGGAGCTGTTTTTT. Protein sequence: CASSQVSGGLTGELFF.

The chain has TRBV14 and TRBJ1-1, with D perhaps TRBD1 (5 bases). Trimming shortened V by 5 bases and J by 4 bases, and 14 bases separated the two germline ends. CDR1 and CDR2 (germline): SGHDN, FVKESK. The CDR3 length is 14 residues. CDR3 region: CASSARQSGTEAFF. CDR3 bases: TGTGCCAGCAGCGCCCGACAGTCTGGCACTGAAGCTTTCTTT. Using reference TRBV14 and TRBJ1-1 for the parts outside the CDR3, the full variable domain is EAGVTQFPSHSVIEKGQTVTLRCDPISGHDNLYWYRRVMGKEIKFLLHFVKESKQDESGMPNNRFLAERTGGTYSTLKVQPAELEDSGVYFCASSARQSGTEAFFGQGTRLTVV.

CDR3 in amino acids: CASTSTGVTSYEQYF. As DNA, the CDR3 is TGTGCCAGCACTTCGACCGGGGTGACCTCCTACGAGCAGTACTTC. The chain joins TRBV5-8 to TRBJ2-5, with TRBD2 as a possible D gene (5 bases). Gene TRBJ2-7 matches the end of the DNA better, so the J call may be wrong. Per germline, CDR1 SGHTS and CDR2 YDEGEE. This CDR3 has 15 residues.

The chain links TRBV7-2 to TRBJ1-1; tentative D call: TRBD1 (5 bases). Looked up from germline, CDR1 is SGHTA and CDR2 is FQGNSA. The CDR3 runs 11 residues. The V end lost 10 bases, the J end lost 1 base, and 7 bases lay between the germline ends. This CDR3 is CATGKNTEAFF. The CDR3 coding sequence is TGTGCCACAGGGAAGAACACTGAAGCTTTCTTT.

The gene calls are TRBV7-2 and TRBJ1-1, with D possibly TRBD1 on 5 matching bases. CDR3 length: 15 residues. CDR1 and CDR2 (germline): SGHTA, FQGNSA. V dropped 5 bases and J dropped 2 bases, with 15 bases sitting between them. The CDR3 sequence is CASSPVTGVNTEAFF. The CDR3, as DNA: TGTGCCAGCAGCCCCGTTACGGGGGTTAACACTGAAGCTTTCTTT.

The chain employs TRBV18 and TRBJ1-5; D possibly corresponds to TRBD1 (6 bases). Trimming shortened V by 5 bases and J by 5 bases, and 13 bases separated the two germline ends. The CDR3 sequence is 14 residues long. CDR1 and CDR2 from the germline V gene are KGHSH and LQKENI. CDR3 loop: CASSSTGTDQPQHF. The CDR3 coding sequence is TGTGCCAGCTCATCCACAGGGACCGATCAGCCCCAGCATTTT.

The chain recombines TRBV19 with TRBJ2-1; 8 nucleotides match TRBD2. Unmatched junction bases numbered 7, after V lost 6 bases and J lost 0 bases. This CDR3 comprises 16 residues. Per the germline V gene, CDR1 is LNHDA and CDR2 is SQIVND (reference sequence). CDR3 sequence: CASRSAGGPSYNEQFF. The CDR3 DNA follows: TGTGCCAGTAGATCGGCGGGGGGCCCCTCCTACAATGAGCAGTTCTTC.

This clone was seen once. This chain joins TRBV10-1 and TRBJ2-7; 8 bases map to TRBD1. Looked up from germline, CDR1 is WNHNN and CDR2 is SYGVQD (reference sequence). The CDR3 covers 15 residues. V lost 3 bases and J lost 2; bases outside the gene matches: 6. DNA of the CDR3: TGCGCCAGCAGTGAAAACAGGGGGGAAACCTACGAGCAGTACTTC. Translating it yields CASSENRGETYEQYF.

This sequence joins TRBV18 and TRBJ1-1; D perhaps matches TRBD1 (5 bases). Germline-derived CDR1 and CDR2 are KGHSH and LQKENI. This CDR3 has 13 amino acids. V lost 8 bases and J lost 1, with 11 bases in between. This CDR3 is CASHAGGNTEAFF. The CDR3 DNA sequence: TGTGCCAGCCACGCGGGGGGGAACACTGAAGCTTTCTTT.

The chain employs TRBV7-9 and TRBJ2-1, with 11 positions matching TRBD2. The V gene end was trimmed by 0 bases and the J gene end by 13 bases; junction bases not matched to a gene: 8. The CDR3 runs 15 residues. Looked up from germline, CDR1 is SEHNR and CDR2 is FQNEAQ (reference sequence). This chain's CDR3 is CASSLASGGAKVQFF. The CDR3 DNA reads TGTGCCAGCAGCTTAGCTAGCGGGGGGGCGAAGGTACAGTTCTTC.

The CDR3 reads CAISESGGTGELFF. In DNA form, the CDR3 reads TGTGCCATCAGTGAGTCGGGGGGTACCGGGGAGCTGTTTTTT. V and J are TRBV10-3 and TRBJ2-2; possibly TRBD2 for D (6 bases). This CDR3 is built from 14 residues. Germline CDR1 reads ENHRY; CDR2 reads SYGVKD. V was clipped by 0 bases and J by 5 bases, with 7 bases between them.

On this clone: A read error may account for a junction end that differs from germline. The chain links TRBV5-6 to TRBJ1-3; no clear D. CDR1 is SGHDT, CDR2 YYEEEE, per germline. This CDR3 is built from 13 residues. CDR3 protein: CASSSEGRLGIAF. DNA of the CDR3: TGTGCCAGCAGCTCGGAGGGCAGGCTGGGAATTGCATTT.

The chain uses TRBV7-9 and TRBJ1-1; 8 bases fit TRBD1. J was trimmed by 3 bases and V by 7 bases; bases with no gene match: 7. The germline V gene encodes CDR1 SEHNR and CDR2 FQNEAQ (reference sequence). This CDR3 has 14 residues. The CDR3 sequence is CASNSDRVDTEAFF. For the CDR3, the DNA is TGTGCCAGCAACTCGGACAGGGTGGACACTGAAGCTTTCTTT.

The chain couples TRBV28 to TRBJ1-6, with TRBD1 matching over 8 bases. The CDR3 extends over 14 amino acids. Trimming took 9 bases from V and 9 from J; bases not matched to a gene: 10. Germline assignment: CDR1 MDHEN and CDR2 SYDVKM. CDR3: CASRSTGGPSPLHF. DNA of the CDR3: TGTGCCAGTCGATCAACAGGGGGGCCTTCACCCCTCCACTTT.

The chain links TRBV19 to TRBJ1-2, with 8 bases matching TRBD1. This CDR3 spans 16 amino acids. Trimming cost V 5 bases and J 6 bases; bases outside gene matches: 14. From germline, CDR1 is LNHDA and CDR2 SQIVND (reference sequence). This CDR3 reads CASSPQTGTGLDGYTF. The CDR3 DNA reads TGTGCCAGTAGTCCCCAAACCGGGACAGGTCTGGATGGCTACACCTTC.

This chain uses TRBV30 with TRBJ1-1; D gene unclear. The CDR3 length is 12 residues. Trimming left V 3 bases short and J 2 bases short, with 7 bases between. Germline V gene sequence: CDR1 GTSNPN, CDR2 SVGIG (reference sequence). CDR3 residues: CAWRVTNTEAFF. CDR3 sequence (DNA): TGTGCCTGGAGGGTGACAAACACTGAAGCTTTCTTT.

The genes are TRBV9 and TRBJ1-5; maybe TRBD1 (5 bases). Per the germline V gene, CDR1 is SGDLS and CDR2 is YYNGEE. CDR3 length: 15 residues. Trimming took off 0 bases at V and 7 bases at J, with 14 bases between the two ends. The DNA of the CDR3 is TGTGCCAGCAGCGTAGATGGGAGGGGTAACCAGCCCCAGCATTTT. It codes for CASSVDGRGNQPQHF.

This rearrangement joins TRBV6-1 to TRBJ2-7; 12 positions match TRBD2. Germline lookup yields CDR1 MNHNS and CDR2 SASEGT. V shed 5 bases, J shed 1 base, and the junction held 0 bases outside the gene matches. The CDR3 covers 14 residues. The CDR3 DNA sequence: TGTGCCAGCAGTCTAGCGGGGGGGTCCTACGAGCAGTACTTC. It translates to CASSLAGGSYEQYF.

This clone has a handful of counts. The chain joins TRBV9 to TRBJ1-2, with D tentatively TRBD1 (6 bases). CDR3 length equals 15 residues. Germline CDR1 reads SGDLS; CDR2 reads YYNGEE. V lost 4 bases to trimming and J lost 4 bases, with 17 bases between them. The CDR3 coding sequence is TGTGCCAGCAGCTTATTAGGACAGCAGACCTATGGCTACACCTTC. Translation: CASSLLGQQTYGYTF.

J is TRBJ1-2 and V is TRBV9, with D perhaps TRBD1 (6 bases). Germline V gene data show CDR1 as SGDLS and CDR2 as YYNGEE. This CDR3 is built from 13 residues. V dropped 0 bases and J dropped 8 bases, with 11 bases sitting between them. The CDR3 is CASSVGQDDGYTF. In nucleotides, the CDR3 is TGTGCCAGCAGCGTAGGACAGGACGACGGCTACACCTTC.

V and J are TRBV7-3 and TRBJ2-3; 7 bases align to TRBD2. The trim removed 6 bases at V and 0 bases at J, leaving 0 bases unmatched. CDR3 length: 13 residues. CDR1 SGHTA and CDR2 FQGTGA come from the germline V gene. CDR3 protein: CASRGGSTDTQYF. The CDR3 DNA follows: TGTGCCAGCAGGGGGGGGAGCACAGATACGCAGTATTTT.